This T cell receptor beta chain originates from a study of CXCR3-negative and CXCR3-positive naive CD8 T cells. Broader study findings: TRBV-TRBJ usage matched between naive CXCR3-negative and CXCR3-positive cells but not between memory cells. Similarly elevated diversity marked both naive subsets, with memory CD8+ cells showing far lower diversity. TRB CDR3 properties were used to infer TCR strength, and surface CD5 was comparable between naive subsets. CXCR3-positive naive cells had TRB CDR3s that were more hydrophobic than CXCR3-negative naive cells had.

The CDR3 loop spans 13 amino acids. In germline, CDR1 is SEHNR, CDR2 FQNEAQ (reference sequence). The TRB libraries of cDNA were built by UMI-labeled 5' RACE. TCRdb reworked the 5' RACE reads into one entry per CDR3 protein, no DNA. The sample table sets out approximately 100,000 distinct CDR3 sequences. On this clonotype itself: The antigen remains undetermined.

Input material: naive CXCR3+ CD8+ T cells from blood. Regarding subset: CD45RO-CCR7+CD27+CD95- naive CD8+ T cells expressing CXCR3 (TNR3+). The sequence was collected from a human donor in good health. Some clones in this sample may be carry-over from other donors' samples. This chain links TRBV7-9 with TRBJ1-2; TCRdb proposes TRBD1, but this gene call is untestable without DNA. CDR3 region: CASSFPTETGYTF.